This TCR beta chain was identified during a study of siplizumab effects on memory and regulatory T cells. The study's findings and limits: Sequences below about 10^-5 frequency were poorly captured, limiting mapping of alloreactive clones.

Generated by immunoSEQ multiplex PCR, the TCRdb table keeps only in-frame clones and is missing some. The sample holds nearly 85,000 clones, roughly 86% seen once. As regards this clone: Its antigen is unidentified.

The germline CDR1 and CDR2 sequences are GTSNPN and SVGIG (reference sequence). Trimming took off 3 bases at V and 10 bases at J, with 11 bases between the two ends. The CDR3 has 11 amino acids. The source of this sequence is a human donor in good health. The chain employs TRBV30 and TRBJ2-3; the D call may be TRBD1 or TRBD2 (6 bases each). The sequenced sample consisted of Tregs sorted from blood. CDR3 protein: CAWRGGSPQYF. The CDR3 DNA reads as TGTGCCTGGAGAGGGGGGAGTCCGCAGTATTTT.